These 19 T cell receptor beta chains came from one sample sequenced in a study of T cells in Graves' hyperthyroidism and ophthalmopathy. RNA transcripts yielded amplified TCR beta CDR3 regions. HTBI primers were the set used in a first-round RT-PCR of the TCR CDR3. TCRdb used MiXCR to reprocess the multiplex PCR reads, holding one entry per CDR3 protein. The table has 300,000 to 450,000 distinct CDR3 sequences, about 15% seen once. The source material was blood. These receptors came from a woman aged 25 to 39 with Graves' hyperthyroidism that later progressed to Graves' ophthalmopathy.

This clonotype was counted many times. The chain is built from TRBV5-1 and TRBJ2-1, with 7 bases matching TRBD1. The CDR3 loop spans 15 amino acids. Germline trimming cut 1 base from V and 4 bases from J; bases unmatched to any gene: 5. Germline V gives CDR1 SGHRS, CDR2 YFSETQ. The CDR3 nucleotides read TGCGCCAGCAGCTTGCGGGACAGTTTATACAATGAGCAGTTCTTC. It codes for CASSLRDSLYNEQFF.

In this sample, this clonotype turned up many times. The chain links TRBV11-3 to TRBJ2-2; 13 bases are shared with TRBD2. The CDR3 runs 19 residues. CDR1 and CDR2 from the germline V gene are SGHNT and YENEEA. V lost 5 bases and J lost 2; bases outside the gene matches: 11. Written as DNA, the CDR3 is TGTGCCAGCAGCCCCCCGACTAGCGGGGGGCGCCCAAACACCGGGGAGCTGTTTTTT. Amino acid sequence: CASSPPTSGGRPNTGELFF.

Many counts were recorded for this clonotype. The V and J genes are TRBV6-1 and TRBJ2-7; 8 bases map to TRBD2. V was clipped by 2 bases and J by 3 bases; unmatched bases: 6. This CDR3 region has 15 residues. From germline, CDR1 is MNHNS and CDR2 SASEGT. In DNA form, the CDR3 reads TGTGCCAGCAGTGAAATACTAGCGGAGAACTACGAGCAGTACTTC. It specifies CASSEILAENYEQYF.

This clonotype has at least ten counts. The chain uses TRBV11-2 and TRBJ1-2, with 9 positions matching TRBD1. The CDR3 has 16 residues. From germline, CDR1 is SGHAT and CDR2 FQNNGV. J lost 4 bases, V lost 5 bases, and 11 bases had no gene match. The CDR3 region has the DNA TGTGCCAGCAGCCCACAACCGGGACAGGGCACCTATGGCTACACCTTC. It specifies CASSPQPGQGTYGYTF.

The table lists this clonotype with many counts. This chain joins TRBV11-2 and TRBJ1-5; D is perhaps TRBD1 (5 bases). V lost 3 bases, J lost 5 bases, and 17 bases lay in between. This CDR3 spans 16 amino acids. Per the germline V gene, CDR1 is SGHAT and CDR2 is FQNNGV. The CDR3 loop reads CASSFTPGGSDQPQHF. The DNA of the CDR3 is TGTGCCAGCAGCTTCACCCCGGGGGGGAGCGATCAGCCCCAGCATTTT.

This clonotype was counted at least ten times. The V and J genes are TRBV7-9 and TRBJ2-7; D not resolved. Trimming removed 2 bases at V and 3 bases at J, with 20 bases between. The CDR3 extends over 17 amino acids. Germline CDR1 SEHNR, CDR2 FQNEAQ (reference sequence). The CDR3 nucleotides read TGTGCCAGCAGCTTATTCCCCGGGCCGACCACTCACTACGAGCAGTACTTC. Translating it yields CASSLFPGPTTHYEQYF. The whole variable domain, remainder taken from reference TRBV7-9 and TRBJ2-7, is DTGVSQNPRHKITKRGQNVTFRCDPISEHNRLYWYRQTLGQGPEFLTYFQNEAQLEKSRLLSDRFSAERPKGSFSTLEIQRTEQGDSAMYLCASSLFPGPTTHYEQYFGPGTRLTVT.

In its sample, this clonotype was seen many times. V gene TRBV15 combines with J gene TRBJ2-3, with TRBD2 matching over 9 bases. There are 18 residues in the CDR3. Germline loops: CDR1 LNHNV, CDR2 YYDKDF (reference sequence). Trimming cost V 0 bases and J 1 base; bases outside gene matches: 8. CDR3 DNA sequence: TGTGCCACCAGCAGAGATGACTTCGAGCGGGGGGGCACAGATACGCAGTATTTT. Translated, it gives CATSRDDFERGGTDTQYF.

This clonotype was seen at least ten times. V and J are TRBV11-1 and TRBJ2-1; D unresolved. Trimming cost V 1 base and J 11 bases, with 6 bases left between them. Germline values: CDR1 SGHAT, CDR2 FQDESV (reference sequence). The CDR3 sequence is 11 residues long. CDR3 bases: TGTGCCAGCAGCTTAGAAGCGAAGCAGTTCTTC. Encoded protein: CASSLEAKQFF.

This clonotype was found once. A much larger clone sits a single nucleotide away, making a read error possible. In DNA, the CDR3 is TGTGCCAGCAGTTTATATCACGGGGGGGGAACCGGGGAGCTGTCTTTT. Protein: CASSLYHGGGTGELSF. This chain uses TRBV27 with TRBJ2-2; TRBD2 matches 8 bases. Per germline, CDR1 MNHEY and CDR2 SMNVEV (reference sequence). This CDR3 region has 16 residues.

The CDR3 sequence: CATSDSTHQGSGANVLTF. The DNA for the CDR3 is TGTGCCACCAGTGATTCGACCCATCAAGGATCTGGGGCCAACGTCCTGACTTTC. The V and J genes are TRBV24-1 and TRBJ2-6, with no clear D. Germline CDR1 KGHDR, CDR2 SFDVKD. The CDR3 runs 18 residues. The ends were cut back, 2 bases at V and 1 base at J, with 14 bases in the middle.

This clonotype was detected a few times. This sequence joins TRBV6-9 and TRBJ2-3; D remains unclear. Germline V lookup: CDR1 MNHGY, CDR2 SVAAGI. Deletions cut 2 bases from V and 1 base from J, with 13 bases between. The CDR3 loop spans 16 amino acids. The CDR3 spells CASSYEVAPGTDTQYF. The CDR3 DNA is TGTGCCAGCAGTTATGAGGTCGCCCCTGGCACAGATACGCAGTATTTT.

In this sample, this clonotype turned up many times. In DNA, the CDR3 is TGCAGCGTCCAGGGCCCCAGCACTGAAGCTTTCTTT. Translating it yields CSVQGPSTEAFF. The rearrangement links TRBV29-1 to TRBJ1-1; weak D call: TRBD1 (5 bases). Trimming left V 6 bases short and J 4 bases short, with 12 bases between. The CDR3 spans 12 residues. CDR1 and CDR2 from the germline V gene are SQVTM and ANQGSEA. Complete variable domain (other parts from reference TRBV29-1 and TRBJ1-1): SAVISQKPSRDICQRGTSLTIQCQVDSQVTMMFWYRQQPGQSLTLIATANQGSEATYESGFVIDKFPISRPNLTFSTLTVSNMSPEDSSIYLCSVQGPSTEAFFGQGTRLTVV.

DNA for the CDR3: TGCGCCAGCAGCTTTGGACTAGCGGGGTCGCAGACCCAGTACTTC. Residues: CASSFGLAGSQTQYF. This chain links TRBV5-1 with TRBJ2-5; TRBD2 matches 12 bases. With V trimmed by 2 bases and J by 6 bases, 5 bases remained unmatched. CDR1 SGHRS and CDR2 YFSETQ come from the germline V gene. The CDR3 spans 15 residues.

This clonotype has only a few counts. This chain links TRBV19 with TRBJ2-6; TRBD1 aligns across 7 bases. V shed 5 bases, J shed 1 base, and the junction held 8 bases outside the gene matches. The germline gives CDR1 LNHDA, CDR2 SQIVND (reference sequence). This CDR3 is 17 amino acids long. The CDR3 loop is CASSPDRARSGANVLTF. The DNA of the CDR3 is TGTGCCAGTAGTCCAGACAGGGCGAGGTCTGGGGCCAACGTCCTGACTTTC.

V gene TRBV11-3 combines with J gene TRBJ2-5; 9 bases match TRBD2. Trimming cost V 0 bases and J 1 base; bases outside gene matches: 3. Germline V gene lookup returns CDR1 SGHNT and CDR2 YENEEA. CDR3 length: 16 residues. The CDR3: CASSLELAGIQETQYF. In DNA, the CDR3 is TGTGCCAGCAGCTTAGAACTAGCGGGTATCCAAGAGACCCAGTACTTC.

This clonotype was seen many times. CDR3 in DNA: TGCGCCAGCAGCTCCGCCGGGGCCCCTGGGAACACTGAAGCTTTCTTT. This encodes CASSSAGAPGNTEAFF. The chain links TRBV5-1 to TRBJ1-1; D possibly corresponds to TRBD1 (5 bases). Between the trimmed V and J ends, which lost 3 bases and 1 base, there was a span of 16 bases. This CDR3 comprises 16 residues. Germline V lookup: CDR1 SGHRS, CDR2 YFSETQ.

On this clonotype itself: Since a much larger clone is just one base distant, this may be a read error. The V call is TRBV29-1, the J call TRBJ2-7, with a weak D call TRBD1 (5 bases). The CDR3 loop spans 15 amino acids. V was shortened by 6 bases and J by 2 bases, with 20 bases between the two germline ends. The germline V gene encodes CDR1 SQVTM and CDR2 ANQGSEA. CDR3 protein: CSVSPRAIETYEQYF. The CDR3 nucleotides read TGCAGCGTCAGTCCCAGGGCCATCGAAACCTACGAGCAGTACTTC.

This clonotype was counted only a few times. V is TRBV7-9 and J is TRBJ1-5; D might be TRBD1 (5 bases). V gave up 0 bases and J gave up 4 bases, with 13 bases separating them. This CDR3 has 16 residues. Germline V CDR1 and CDR2: SEHNR, FQNEAQ (reference sequence). The CDR3 loop is CASSLARVGSNQPQHF. CDR3 DNA sequence: TGTGCCAGCAGCTTAGCCAGGGTGGGTAGTAATCAGCCCCAGCATTTT.

This clonotype showed up just a few times. The genes are TRBV27 and TRBJ2-3; 11 nucleotides match TRBD2. The CDR3 totals 16 residues. V lost 8 bases and J lost 6; bases outside the gene matches: 13. Germline-derived CDR1 and CDR2 are MNHEY and SMNVEV (reference sequence). The CDR3 DNA is TGTGCCAGCCGTTCTTTAGCGGGGGGGTCTTGGGATACGCAGTATTTT. Amino acid sequence: CASRSLAGGSWDTQYF.